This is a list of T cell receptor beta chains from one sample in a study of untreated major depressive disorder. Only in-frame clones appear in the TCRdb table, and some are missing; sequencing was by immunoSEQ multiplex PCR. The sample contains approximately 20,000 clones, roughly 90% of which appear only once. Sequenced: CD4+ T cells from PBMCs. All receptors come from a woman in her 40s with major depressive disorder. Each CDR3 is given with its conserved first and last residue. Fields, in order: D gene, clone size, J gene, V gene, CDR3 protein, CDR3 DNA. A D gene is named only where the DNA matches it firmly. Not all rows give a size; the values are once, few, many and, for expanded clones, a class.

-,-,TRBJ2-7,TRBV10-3,CAISEYSLREQYF,TGTGCCATCAGTGAGTACAGTCTGAGGGAGCAGTACTTC
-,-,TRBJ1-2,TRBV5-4,CASSDELGLSNTF,TGTGCCAGCAGCGATGAATTGGGACTTTCGAACACCTTC
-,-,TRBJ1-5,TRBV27,CASSRAGQPQHF,TGTGCCAGCTCACGGGCGGGGCAGCCCCAGCATTTT
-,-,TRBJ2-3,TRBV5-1,CASSPGGWSDTQYF,TGCGCCAGCAGCCCCGGGGGTTGGTCAGATACGCAGTATTTT
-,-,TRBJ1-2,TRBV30,CAWRHRVSYGYTF,TGTGCCTGGAGACACAGGGTTTCCTATGGCTACACCTTC
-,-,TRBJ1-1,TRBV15,CATDLGQGGTEAFF,TGTGCCACAGACCTGGGACAAGGGGGTACTGAAGCTTTCTTT
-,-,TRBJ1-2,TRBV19,CASSDGVANYGVNGYTF,TGTGCCAGTAGTGACGGAGTTGCTAACTATGGGGTGAATGGCTACACCTTC
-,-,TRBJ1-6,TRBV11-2,CASSPARGNGPLHF,TGTGCCAGCAGCCCCGCCCGGGGCAATGGACCCCTCCACTTT
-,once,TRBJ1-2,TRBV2,CASSSGSEAYGYTF,TGTGCCAGCAGCTCTGGGTCGGAGGCCTATGGCTACACCTTC
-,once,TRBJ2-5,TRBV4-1,CASSQDRETQYF,TGCGCCAGCAGCCAAGATAGAGAGACCCAGTACTTC
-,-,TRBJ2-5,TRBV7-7,CASSLDGGRETQYF,TGTGCTAGCAGCTTAGATGGGGGCCGGGAGACCCAGTACTTC
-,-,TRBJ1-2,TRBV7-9,CASSLAEGGIGYGYTF,TGTGCCAGCAGCTTAGCGGAGGGGGGGATCGGCTATGGCTACACCTTC
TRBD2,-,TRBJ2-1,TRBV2,CASSKGGTSAYNEQFF,TGTGCCAGCAGTAAAGGGGGGACTAGCGCCTACAATGAGCAGTTCTTC
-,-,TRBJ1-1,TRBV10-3,CAIRTGNTEAFF,TGTGCCATCAGGACAGGGAACACTGAAGCTTTCTTT
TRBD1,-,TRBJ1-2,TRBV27,CASRPAPGQGRYGYTF,TGTGCCAGCAGGCCCGCCCCCGGACAGGGTCGCTATGGCTACACCTTC
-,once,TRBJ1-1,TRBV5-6,CASSSLRTLTEAFF,TGTGCCAGCAGCTCGCTCCGGACTCTCACTGAAGCTTTCTTT
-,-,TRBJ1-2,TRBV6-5,CASNGPTKETYGYTF,TGTGCCAGCAATGGGCCGACAAAGGAAACCTATGGCTACACCTTC
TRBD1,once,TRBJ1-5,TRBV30,CAWSIRDRLHQPQHF,TGTGCCTGGAGTATCCGGGACAGACTACATCAGCCCCAGCATTTT
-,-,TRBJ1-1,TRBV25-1,CASSHRAQNTEAFF,TGTGCCAGCAGTCACAGGGCTCAAAACACTGAAGCTTTCTTT
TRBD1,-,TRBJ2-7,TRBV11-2,CASSSQGTQYEQYF,TGTGCCAGCAGCTCACAGGGGACCCAATACGAGCAGTACTTC
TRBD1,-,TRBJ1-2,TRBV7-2,CASSPGQGAAYGYTF,TGTGCCAGCAGCCCCGGACAGGGGGCGGCCTATGGCTACACCTTC
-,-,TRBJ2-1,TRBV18,CASWAEILSDEQFF,TGTGCCAGCTGGGCTGAAATACTGAGCGATGAGCAGTTCTTC
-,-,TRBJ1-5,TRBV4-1,CASSQAGPGVNQPQHF,TGCGCCAGCAGCCAAGCCGGTCCAGGAGTCAATCAGCCCCAGCATTTT
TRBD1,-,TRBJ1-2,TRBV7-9,CASSWQGDGYTF,TGTGCCAGCAGCTGGCAGGGGGATGGCTACACCTTC
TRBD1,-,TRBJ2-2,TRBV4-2,CASSQVGQGGTGELFF,TGTGCCAGCAGCCAAGTTGGACAGGGGGGCACCGGGGAGCTGTTTTTT
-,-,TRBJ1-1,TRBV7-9,CASSSRTANTEAFF,TGTGCCAGCAGCTCCCGGACAGCAAACACTGAAGCTTTCTTT
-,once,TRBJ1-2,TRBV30,CASKGEGYLYGYTF,TGTGCTTCGAAAGGGGAGGGCTACCTCTATGGCTACACCTTC
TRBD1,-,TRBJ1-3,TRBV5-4,CASSLRTGPYSGNTIYF,TGTGCCAGCAGCTTGAGGACAGGGCCCTACTCTGGAAACACCATATATTTT
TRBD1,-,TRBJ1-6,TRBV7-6,CASSPGQDNSPLHF,TGTGCCAGCAGCCCGGGACAGGATAATTCACCCCTCCACTTT
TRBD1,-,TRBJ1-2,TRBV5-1,CASSVPIGTGGDGYTF,TGCGCCAGCAGCGTACCTATCGGGACAGGGGGCGATGGCTACACCTTC
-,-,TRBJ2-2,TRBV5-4,CASSLMAGELFF,TGTGCCAGCAGCTTGATGGCCGGGGAGCTGTTTTTT
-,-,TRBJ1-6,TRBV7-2,CASSLGRGRESPLHF,TGTGCCAGCAGCTTAGGAAGGGGTCGGGAATCACCCCTCCACTTT
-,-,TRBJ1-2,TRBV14,CASSQERLHGYTF,TGTGCCAGCAGCCAAGAGCGGTTACATGGCTACACCTTC
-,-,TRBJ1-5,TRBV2,CASSGTLRDQPQHF,TGTGCCAGCAGTGGGACACTAAGAGATCAGCCCCAGCATTTT
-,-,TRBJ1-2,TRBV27,CASSLGPGLGYTF,TGTGCCAGCAGTTTGGGACCGGGTTTAGGCTACACCTTC
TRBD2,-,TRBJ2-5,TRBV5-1,CASSFSGGAQETQYF,TGCGCCAGCAGCTTTAGCGGGGGGGCCCAAGAGACCCAGTACTTC
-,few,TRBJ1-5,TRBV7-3,CASSLLGDQPQHF,TGTGCCAGCAGTTTGCTAGGGGATCAGCCCCAGCATTTT
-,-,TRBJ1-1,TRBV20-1,CSASDFFEAFF,TGCAGTGCTAGTGACTTCTTTGAAGCTTTCTTT
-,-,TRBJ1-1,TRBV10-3,CAISESRSLGGKNTEAFF,TGTGCCATCAGTGAGTCCCGCTCATTAGGGGGGAAGAACACTGAAGCTTTCTTT
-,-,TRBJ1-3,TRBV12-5,CASGSGETAGNTIYF,TGTGCTAGTGGTTCCGGGGAGACCGCTGGAAACACCATATATTTT
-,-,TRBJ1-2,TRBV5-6,CASSFKLDGYTF,TGTGCCAGCAGCTTTAAATTAGATGGCTACACCTTC
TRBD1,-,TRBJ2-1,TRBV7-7,CASSPRTGGNEQFF,TGTGCTAGCAGCCCCCGGACAGGGGGAAATGAGCAGTTCTTC
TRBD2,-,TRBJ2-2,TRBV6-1,CASGGLAGVPGELFF,TGTGCCAGCGGGGGACTAGCGGGGGTCCCCGGGGAGCTGTTTTTT
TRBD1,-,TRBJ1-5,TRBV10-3,CAISETGGTTQFQHF,TGTGCCATCAGTGAGACAGGGGGGACTACCCAATTCCAGCATTTT
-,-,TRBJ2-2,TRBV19,CASRKGENTGELFF,TGTGCCAGTAGAAAAGGCGAGAACACCGGGGAGCTGTTTTTT
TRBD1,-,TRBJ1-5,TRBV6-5,CASSPGQGQPQHF,TGTGCCAGCAGTCCGGGACAGGGGCAGCCCCAGCATTTT
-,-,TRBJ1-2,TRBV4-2,CASSQEGRSSSSSNYGYTF,TGTGCCAGCAGCCAAGAAGGTCGGAGCTCGTCTAGTTCTAACTATGGCTACACCTTC
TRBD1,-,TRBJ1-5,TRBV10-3,CAISESGQGMEPQHF,TGTGCCATCAGTGAGTCGGGACAGGGGATGGAGCCCCAGCATTTT
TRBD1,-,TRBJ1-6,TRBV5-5,CASSWDPGQGFPLHF,TGTGCCAGCAGCTGGGACCCGGGACAGGGGTTTCCCCTCCACTTT
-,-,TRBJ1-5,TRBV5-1,CASSLGDNTNQPQHF,TGCGCCAGCAGCTTGGGGGACAACACCAATCAGCCCCAGCATTTT
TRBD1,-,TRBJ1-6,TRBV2,CASRRGQASSYNSPLHF,TGTGCCAGCAGAAGAGGACAGGCTAGCTCCTATAATTCACCCCTCCACTTT
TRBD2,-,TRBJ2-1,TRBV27,CASSFPLAGEQFF,TGTGCCAGCAGTTTTCCCCTAGCGGGCGAGCAGTTCTTC
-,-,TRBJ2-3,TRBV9,CASSVMGTDTQYF,TGTGCCAGCAGCGTCATGGGCACAGATACGCAGTATTTT
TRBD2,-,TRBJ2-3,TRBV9,CASSARLGLAGASSTDTQYF,TGTGCCAGCAGTGCTCGTCTGGGACTAGCGGGAGCCTCTAGCACAGATACGCAGTATTTT
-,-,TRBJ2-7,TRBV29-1,CSAGVGGEQYF,TGCAGCGCCGGGGTGGGGGGCGAGCAGTACTTC
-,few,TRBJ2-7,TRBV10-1,CASSRGTYEQYF,TGCGCCAGCAGCAGGGGAACCTACGAGCAGTACTTC
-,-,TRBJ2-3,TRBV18,CASSPTRGSGTDTQYF,TGTGCCAGCTCACCCACTCGGGGGAGCGGGACAGATACGCAGTATTTT
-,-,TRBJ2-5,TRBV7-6,CASSGQETQYF,TGTGCCAGCAGCGGACAAGAGACCCAGTACTTC
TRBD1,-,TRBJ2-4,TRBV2,CASLLQGTVANIQYF,TGTGCCAGCCTATTGCAGGGGACAGTGGCAAACATTCAGTACTTC